Presented here are 22 T cell receptor beta chains from one specimen sequenced in a study of patients and donors after allogeneic stem cell transplantation. TCRdb processed the RT-PCR reads anew with MiXCR; each CDR3 protein has one entry. The sample includes about 100,000 distinct CDR3 sequences, 35% to 45% of them seen just once. The source material was blood, either unsorted or a sorted T cell fraction (not recorded which). The receptors derive from a human donor who was either an allogeneic HSCT recipient or a stem cell or donor lymphocyte infusion donor (not recorded which). It is not recorded whose cells these are; they may come from a transplant donor.

The chain has TRBV6-5 and TRBJ1-1; D remains unclear. Germline CDR1 is MNHEY and CDR2 is SVGAGI. CDR3 length: 13 residues. Deletions cut 10 bases from V and 4 bases from J, with 16 bases between. The CDR3 DNA sequence: TGTGCCACCAAAAGGACCGGCTCCACTGAAGCTTTCTTT. This sequence encodes CATKRTGSTEAFF.

This clonotype was seen a few times. V usage is TRBV12-3 or TRBV12-4 and J usage is TRBJ2-7, with 8 positions matching TRBD1. V shed 6 bases, J shed 2 bases, and the junction held 9 bases outside the gene matches. The CDR3 extends over 15 amino acids. CDR3 sequence (DNA): TGTGCCAGCAGCCCCCGGGACAGGTGGACCTACGAGCAGTACTTC. This translates into CASSPRDRWTYEQYF.

The V call is TRBV29-1, the J call TRBJ2-7; 8 bases align to TRBD1. Looked up from germline, CDR1 is SQVTM and CDR2 is ANQGSEA. CDR3 length: 13 amino acids. The ends lost 7 bases at V and 2 bases at J; junction bases unmatched: 7. In DNA form, the CDR3 reads TGCAGCGCATGGGTGGACAGGGCCTACGAGCAGTACTTC. Translating gives CSAWVDRAYEQYF.

The gene calls are TRBV18 and TRBJ1-5; D is uncertain. Between the trimmed V and J ends, which lost 5 bases and 0 bases, there was a span of 5 bases. CDR3 length: 13 residues. In germline, CDR1 is KGHSH, CDR2 LQKENI. DNA for the CDR3: TGTGCCAGCTCAGAAAATAGCAATCAGCCCCAGCATTTT. Its translation: CASSENSNQPQHF.

The chain links TRBV2 to TRBJ1-6, with D hard to call. The CDR3 has 17 amino acids. V gave up 1 base and J gave up 0 bases, with 10 bases separating them. Germline CDR1 SNHLY, CDR2 FYNNEI. CDR3 protein: CASSEGPPSSYNSPLHF. The CDR3 nucleotides read TGTGCCAGCAGTGAAGGGCCACCGAGCTCCTATAATTCACCCCTCCACTTT.

The chain is built from TRBV6-1 and TRBJ2-7, with a possible D match to TRBD1 (5 bases). This CDR3 region has 12 residues. Trimming stripped 5 bases from V and 3 bases from J, with 8 bases between. Germline CDR1 and CDR2: MNHNS and SASEGT. The CDR3 bases are TGTGCCAGCAGTACAGGAGACTACGAGCAGTACTTC. It yields the protein CASSTGDYEQYF.

The chain's CDR3 is CASGNRDRRDSPLHF. The CDR3, as DNA: TGTGCCAGCGGAAACCGGGACAGGAGGGATTCACCCCTCCACTTT. The chain links TRBV27 to TRBJ1-6; 8 bases agree with TRBD1. Trimming took 8 bases from V and 8 from J; bases not matched to a gene: 11. The CDR3 contains 15 residues. Germline CDR1 and CDR2: MNHEY and SMNVEV (reference sequence).

This clonotype has a count of ten or more. The rearrangement links TRBV20-1 to TRBJ1-6; D perhaps matches TRBD1 (6 bases). V dropped 3 bases and J dropped 8 bases, with 11 bases sitting between them. Germline-derived CDR1 and CDR2 are DFQATT and SNEGSKA (reference sequence). CDR3 length equals 13 residues. The CDR3 here is CSASRGGHSPLHF. In DNA, the CDR3 is TGCAGTGCTAGTAGAGGGGGGCATTCACCCCTCCACTTT.

This clonotype was detected a few times. The chain combines TRBV7-8 with TRBJ2-3, with D hard to call. Germline-derived CDR1 and CDR2 are SGHVS and FQNEAQ. The CDR3 loop spans 11 amino acids. V was trimmed by 6 bases and J by 6 bases, leaving 7 bases between them. The CDR3, as DNA: TGTGCCAGCAGGCTTAGGGATACGCAGTATTTT. Its translation: CASRLRDTQYF.

This chain uses TRBV29-1 with TRBJ2-7, with D perhaps matching TRBD2 (6 bases). Trimming cost V 4 bases and J 4 bases, with 11 bases left between them. The V gene's germline CDR1 is SQVTM and CDR2 ANQGSEA. CDR3 length: 12 residues. The CDR3 spells CSVGGKGYEQYF. The CDR3 DNA follows: TGCAGCGTTGGCGGGAAAGGTTACGAGCAGTACTTC.

The CDR3 bases are TGCGCCAGCAGCCCCTCGACTAGCGGGATGGCTCTCGGCTCCTACAATGAGCAGTTCTTC. This translates into CASSPSTSGMALGSYNEQFF. The chain has TRBV4-3 and TRBJ2-1, with 11 bases matching TRBD2. The CDR3 runs to 20 residues. With V trimmed by 4 bases and J by 0 bases, 14 bases remained unmatched. CDR1 is LGHNA and CDR2 is YSLEER in the germline V gene.

The genes are TRBV29-1 and TRBJ2-3; 7 nucleotides align to TRBD1. Germline V gene data show CDR1 as SQVTM and CDR2 as ANQGSEA. The CDR3 totals 12 residues. V lost 2 bases and J lost 9; bases outside the gene matches: 5. The CDR3 here is CSVEKGAETQYF. The CDR3 nucleotides are TGCAGCGTTGAAAAGGGGGCCGAAACGCAGTATTTT.

This chain connects TRBV11-2 to TRBJ2-3; no definite D call. Trimming pared 2 bases from V and 0 bases from J, leaving 6 bases between. The CDR3 is 14 amino acids. Looked up from germline, CDR1 is SGHAT and CDR2 is FQNNGV. The CDR3 spells CASSLMASTDTQYF. The CDR3 region has the DNA TGTGCCAGCAGCTTAATGGCTAGCACAGATACGCAGTATTTT.

The gene calls are TRBV11-3 and TRBJ2-1; 12 bases are a match to TRBD2. Germline assignment: CDR1 SGHNT and CDR2 YENEEA. Unmatched junction bases numbered 19, after V lost 5 bases and J lost 5 bases. CDR3 size: 20 residues. The CDR3 region is CASSPRPLQTSGRLNNEQFF. Written as DNA, the CDR3 is TGTGCCAGCAGCCCTCGCCCCCTACAGACTAGCGGGAGATTGAACAATGAGCAGTTCTTC.

This clonotype has only a few counts. The rearrangement uses TRBV9 and TRBJ1-4; 7 bases map to TRBD1. After removal of 3 bases from V and 8 bases from J, the junction contained 7 bases not matched to a gene. Germline V gene sequence: CDR1 SGDLS, CDR2 YYNGEE. The CDR3 covers 14 residues. CDR3 region: CASSASTGWEKLFF. CDR3 coding DNA: TGTGCCAGCAGCGCCTCGACAGGGTGGGAAAAACTGTTTTTT.

This clonotype was picked up one time. The chain recombines TRBV7-2 with TRBJ2-3; maybe TRBD2 (5 bases). This CDR3 comprises 15 residues. Per germline, CDR1 SGHTA and CDR2 FQGNSA. Trimming left V 0 bases short and J 2 bases short, with 9 bases between. The CDR3 nucleotides are TGTGCCAGCAGCTTAGCGCGGGTCAACACAGATACGCAGTATTTT. This codes for CASSLARVNTDTQYF.

This chain uses TRBV27 with TRBJ2-1, with D perhaps TRBD2 (5 bases). This CDR3 region has 13 residues. Deletions cut 5 bases from V and 9 bases from J, with 14 bases between. Germline CDR1 MNHEY, CDR2 SMNVEV (reference sequence). CDR3 nucleotide sequence: TGTGCCAGCAGTCTAGCTTGGTTCAGTGAGCAGTTCTTC. It encodes CASSLAWFSEQFF.

The rearrangement links TRBV28 to TRBJ2-3; D uncertain. Germline CDR1 reads MDHEN; CDR2 reads SYDVKM. This CDR3 spans 14 amino acids. Trimming took 5 bases from V and 2 from J, leaving 11 bases between them. The CDR3 DNA reads as TGTGCCAGCAGTCCAGCGCCGGACACAGATACGCAGTATTTT. This encodes CASSPAPDTDTQYF. The variable domain in full, with the rest retrieved from reference TRBV28 and TRBJ2-3, is DVKVTQSSRYLVKRTGEKVFLECVQDMDHENMFWYRQDPGLGLRLIYFSYDVKMKEKGDIPEGYSVSREKKERFSLILESASTNQTSMYLCASSPAPDTDTQYFGPGTRLTVL.

The chain combines TRBV27 with TRBJ1-6; D is undetermined. From germline, CDR1 is MNHEY and CDR2 SMNVEV (reference sequence). This CDR3 is built from 12 residues. The germline V and J ends were trimmed by 5 bases and 10 bases, with 9 bases remaining between them. This CDR3 reads CASSPGRSPLHF. The CDR3 DNA is TGTGCCAGCAGTCCGGGGAGGTCACCCCTCCACTTT.

Many counts were recorded for this clonotype. The chain is built from TRBV28 and TRBJ1-5; no clear D gene. This CDR3 region has 17 residues. Trimming shortened V by 6 bases and J by 0 bases, and 18 bases separated the two germline ends. The germline CDR1 and CDR2 sequences are MDHEN and SYDVKM. For the CDR3, the DNA is TGTGCCAGCAGCCTACCCATCAGAGGGATTAGCAATCAGCCCCAGCATTTT. It codes for CASSLPIRGISNQPQHF.

In this sample, this clonotype turned up a few times. The rearrangement joins TRBV30 to TRBJ1-5; D is unresolved. Trimming took off 2 bases at V and 4 bases at J, with 6 bases between the two ends. CDR3 length: 12 residues. CDR1 is GTSNPN, CDR2 SVGIG, per germline (reference sequence). CDR3 in amino acids: CAWSFPNQPQHF. Written as DNA, the CDR3 is TGTGCCTGGAGTTTTCCTAATCAGCCCCAGCATTTT.

This CDR3 reads CASSPTPGTSGHEQYF. CDR3 sequence (DNA): TGTGCCAGCTCACCTACTCCCGGGACTAGCGGCCACGAGCAGTACTTC. This chain uses TRBV18 with TRBJ2-7, with 11 nucleotides matching TRBD2. V was pared by 3 bases and J by 5 bases, with 9 bases of the junction left unmatched. Germline V CDR1 and CDR2: KGHSH, LQKENI. This CDR3 is 16 amino acids long.